This TCR beta chain was retrieved from a study of T cells in Graves' hyperthyroidism and ophthalmopathy. Points from the study as a whole: A model built on 13 V-J features separated ophthalmopathy from stable hyperthyroidism.

The CDR3 spans 13 residues. CDR1 is SGHAT and CDR2 is FQNNGV in the germline V gene. Trimming shortened V by 4 bases and J by 7 bases, and 10 bases separated the two germline ends. This clonotype was observed many times. Its antigen remains unidentified. Authors of the study amplified TCR beta CDR3 regions from RNA transcripts. A first-round RT-PCR of the TCR CDR3 used the HTBI primer set. Each CDR3 protein is one row after TCRdb ran MiXCR on the multiplex PCR reads. Of 200,000 to 250,000 distinct CDR3 sequences in the sample, roughly 15% were seen once. The V and J genes are TRBV11-2 and TRBJ1-4; the D is unclear. The sequencing sample was made of blood. The sequence derives from a young woman with Graves' ophthalmopathy. The CDR3 region has the DNA TGTGCCAGCAGCTGGGCAGTCTCTGAAAAACTGTTTTTT. Amino acid sequence: CASSWAVSEKLFF.